This TCR beta chain was sequenced during a study of T-cell reconstitution after alpha-beta-depleted transplantation in children. Findings and caveats of the study: Expanded graft clones numbering several hundred reportedly gave rise to alpha-beta T cells about two months after transplant. The high TCRbeta diversity at day 60 in some patients came from surviving recipient T cells and thymic progenitors. Newly made T cells mostly supplied T-cell counts and diversity one year after transplant.

Preparing the TCRbeta library involved the use of unique molecular identifiers. TCRdb itself ran the PCR reads through MiXCR, one entry per CDR3 protein. The table has 250,000 or so distinct CDR3 sequences, under 9.5% seen once. This clonotype was recorded at least ten times. The target antigen is unknown. Germline loops: CDR1 LNHNV, CDR2 YYDKDF (reference sequence). The CDR3 consists of 21 residues. Trimming cost V 0 bases and J 4 bases, with 27 bases left between them. The TCR was taken from a male patient aged 10 to 17 who had a stem cell transplant for acute lymphoblastic leukemia, so the T cells may come from the graft donor. Source: PBMCs, mostly from graft donor cells, taken 180 days after TCRalphabeta/CD19-depleted stem cell transplant. The chain recombines TRBV15 with TRBJ2-2; tentatively, D is TRBD1 or TRBD2 (6 bases each). The CDR3 DNA reads as TGTGCCACCAGCAGAGATTGGGGGGCCGGGACTCTAAGAACTTCCACCGGGGAGCTGTTTTTT. The encoded protein is CATSRDWGAGTLRTSTGELFF.